Presented here are 5 T cell receptor beta chains from one specimen sequenced in a study of beta chain features in type 1 diabetes. Study-level findings and limits: For Type 1 diabetes patients, all four CD4+ subsets carried TCRB CDR3s that were moderately but significantly shorter.

Reverse transcription of all isolated RNA meant that expressed TCRB transcripts were sequenced. The protocol was immunoSEQ multiplex PCR, while the TCRdb copy is restricted to in-frame clones and leaves out a portion. The sample carries more than 120,000 clones, about 12% recorded once. The antigens these receptors bind are not known. The sample was central memory CD4+ T cells from blood. The receptors come from a man aged 18 to 29 with type 1 diabetes.

This clone was found a few times. The chain couples TRBV6-1 to TRBJ2-7; no clear D gene. V was clipped by 2 bases and J by 6 bases, with 8 bases between them. The CDR3 runs to 12 residues. Per germline, CDR1 MNHNS and CDR2 SASEGT. CDR3 nucleotides: TGTGCCAGCAGTGAATCCTGGCGCGAGCAGTACTTC. Its protein product is CASSESWREQYF.

The V and J genes are TRBV9 and TRBJ1-2; D unresolved. V was trimmed by 4 bases and J by 8 bases, leaving 18 bases between them. There are 14 residues in the CDR3. From germline, CDR1 is SGDLS and CDR2 YYNGEE. CDR3 sequence (DNA): TGTGCCAGCAGCCAATCCCCCGAGGGTGGGGGCTACACCTTC. Its translation is CASSQSPEGGGYTF. Based on the CDR3 plus reference TRBV9 and TRBJ1-2, the full variable domain is DSGVTQTPKHLITATGQRVTLRCSPRSGDLSVYWYQQSLDQGLQFLIQYYNGEERAKGNILERFSAQQFPDLHSELNLSSLELGDSALYFCASSQSPEGGGYTFGSGTRLTVV.

The chain joins TRBV5-1 to TRBJ1-4; D call uncertain. V lost 4 bases and J 4 bases, leaving 11 bases between the germline ends. Per the germline V gene, CDR1 is SGHRS and CDR2 is YFSETQ. The CDR3 spans 14 residues. The CDR3 DNA follows: TGCGCCAGCAGCCCTGGACTCGGTAATGAAAAACTGTTTTTT. Protein: CASSPGLGNEKLFF.

A few counts support this clone. The junction departs from germline at one end; a sequencing error may be responsible. The sample contains more than one DNA sequence encoding this CDR3. The V call is TRBV9, the J call TRBJ2-5; 8 nucleotides line up with TRBD1. The germline V gene encodes CDR1 SGDLS and CDR2 YYNGEE. CDR3 length equals 18 residues. The CDR3 DNA is TGCGCCAGCAGCGTAAACCCCACCGGACAGGGCTTATGGGAGACCCAGTACTTC. Its translation: CASSVNPTGQGLWETQYF.

This clone was picked up a small number of times. The gene calls are TRBV9 and TRBJ1-3, with no clear D. CDR1 and CDR2 (germline): SGDLS, YYNGEE. This CDR3 contains 16 residues. Trimming took off 1 base at V and 0 bases at J, with 11 bases between the two ends. The CDR3 DNA reads as TGTGCCAGCAGCGTACGGGGAAGTGGCTCTGGAAACACCATATATTTT. This translates into CASSVRGSGSGNTIYF.